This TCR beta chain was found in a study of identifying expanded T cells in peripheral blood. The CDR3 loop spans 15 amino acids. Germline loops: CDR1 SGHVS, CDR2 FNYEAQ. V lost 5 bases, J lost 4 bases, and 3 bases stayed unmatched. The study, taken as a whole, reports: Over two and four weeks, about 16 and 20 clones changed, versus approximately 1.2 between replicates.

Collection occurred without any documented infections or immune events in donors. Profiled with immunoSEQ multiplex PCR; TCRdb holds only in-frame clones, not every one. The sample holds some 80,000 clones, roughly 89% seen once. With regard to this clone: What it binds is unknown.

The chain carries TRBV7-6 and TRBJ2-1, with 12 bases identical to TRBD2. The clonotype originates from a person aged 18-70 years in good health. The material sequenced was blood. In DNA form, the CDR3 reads TGTGCCAGCAGCCGACTAGCGGGGGATTACAATGAGCAGTTCTTC. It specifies CASSRLAGDYNEQFF. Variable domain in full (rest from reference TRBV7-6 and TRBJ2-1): GAGVSQSPRYKVTKRGQDVALRCDPISGHVSLYWYRQALGQGPEFLTYFNYEAQQDKSGLPNDRFSAERPEGSISTLTIQRTEQRDSAMYRCASSRLAGDYNEQFFGPGTRLTVL.